Listed below are T cell receptor beta chains from one sample, sequenced in a study of shared clonotypes between healthy human individuals. Libraries were prepared by immunoSEQ multiplex PCR; TCRdb keeps only in-frame clonotypes and omits some of them. Here the sample spans some 980,000 clones, around 80% being singletons. The sequencing sample was made of memory CD4+ T cells sorted from blood. The receptors here all came from a man between 18 and 29 years old in good health. Both conserved end residues are part of each CDR3. The D gene is left open where the match is weak. Rows may omit the clone size; those that give it use once, few, many or a size class.

d_gene | j_gene | v_gene | abundance | CDR3nt | CDR3aa
. | TRBJ1-1 | TRBV28 | . | TGTGCCAGCAGTTTAATGGGAAGGGGAGGGGTAGGAAACACTGAAGCTTTCTTT | CASSLMGRGGVGNTEAFF
TRBD2 | TRBJ2-5 | TRBV4-1 | many | TGCGCCAGCAGCCAAGATCCGGGGGGGGCCGAGACCCAGTACTTC | CASSQDPGGAETQYF
TRBD1 | TRBJ1-5 | TRBV7-8 | . | TGTGCCAGCAGCTTAGGGGGGACAGGCGAATGGTTAGGACATAGCAATCAGCCCCAGCATTTT | CASSLGGTGEWLGHSNQPQHF
TRBD2 | TRBJ2-7 | TRBV5-5 | . | TGTGCCAGCAGCCCATCGGCGGGAGGGTTCGTAGAGCAGTACTTC | CASSPSAGGFVEQYF
TRBD1 | TRBJ1-4 | TRBV7-2 | . | TGTGCCAGCAGCCGACGACAGGGAGGTAATGAAAAACTGTTTTTT | CASSRRQGGNEKLFF
. | TRBJ2-1 | TRBV30 | once | TGTGCCTGGAGTGCTCTTAAGAAACGCTACAATGAGCAGTTCTTC | CAWSALKKRYNEQFF
. | TRBJ2-7 | TRBV21-1 | . | TGTGCCAGCAGCTCTGGGACGGGGGGTTGCTCCCCCTTC | CASSSGTGGCSPF
. | TRBJ1-2 | TRBV6-5 | . | TGTGCCAGCAGCACAGGCTATGGCTACACCTTC | CASSTGYGYTF
TRBD2 | TRBJ2-3 | TRBV10-1 | . | TGCGCCAGCAGCCGGGACTACACAGATACGCAGTATTTT | CASSRDYTDTQYF
. | TRBJ1-6 | TRBV19 | few | TGTGCCAGTAGTCGGGCAGAGAATTCACCCCTCCACTTT | CASSRAENSPLHF
TRBD1 | TRBJ2-6 | TRBV4-1 | . | TGCGCCAGCAGCAGTGAAACGGGACAGGGAGTTTCTGGGGCCAACGTCCTGACTTTC | CASSSETGQGVSGANVLTF
. | TRBJ1-3 | TRBV30 | . | TGTGCCTGGAGTGTAAGCAGTCTCTCTGGAAACACCATATATTTT | CAWSVSSLSGNTIYF
. | TRBJ2-1 | TRBV20-1 | few | TGCAGTGCTAGTGACTACAATGAGCAGTTCTTC | CSASDYNEQFF
. | TRBJ1-1 | TRBV11-2 | . | TGTGCCAGCAGCTTAAGAGGGGGAAACACTGAAGCTTTCTTT | CASSLRGGNTEAFF
. | TRBJ1-5 | TRBV30 | . | TGTGCCTGGAGTTCGAGTGATGGCCAGCCCCAGCATTTT | CAWSSSDGQPQHF
. | TRBJ2-7 | TRBV7-2 | . | TGTGCCAGCAGCTTAGTCCCTTACGAGCAGTACTTC | CASSLVPYEQYF
. | TRBJ1-1 | TRBV2 | . | TGTGCCAGCAGTGGAATGGGGGGACGCACTGAAGCTTTCTTT | CASSGMGGRTEAFF
. | TRBJ2-1 | TRBV6-1 | once | TGTGCCAGCAGGGAAAAACTGGTCAGCTCCTACAATGAGCAGTTCTTC | CASREKLVSSYNEQFF
TRBD1 | TRBJ1-3 | TRBV10-3 | . | TGTGCCATCAGTGCTCAAACAGGGGCTGGAAACACCATATATTTT | CAISAQTGAGNTIYF
TRBD2 | TRBJ2-7 | TRBV6-5 | . | TGTGCCAGCAGCCCCGGACTAGCACGGACCCACGAGCAGTACTTC | CASSPGLARTHEQYF
. | TRBJ2-7 | TRBV7-3 | . | TGTGCCAGCAGCTTAAGTGGAGGGACGAGCGAGCAGTACTTC | CASSLSGGTSEQYF
TRBD2 | TRBJ2-3 | TRBV7-2 | few | TGTGCCAGCAGCTTAGGACTAGCGGTAGATGTAGATACGCAGTATTTT | CASSLGLAVDVDTQYF
TRBD1 | TRBJ1-6 | TRBV2 | . | TGTGCCAGCAGTGGGGAAGGGCAGGGGGGTTCACCCCTCCACTTT | CASSGEGQGGSPLHF